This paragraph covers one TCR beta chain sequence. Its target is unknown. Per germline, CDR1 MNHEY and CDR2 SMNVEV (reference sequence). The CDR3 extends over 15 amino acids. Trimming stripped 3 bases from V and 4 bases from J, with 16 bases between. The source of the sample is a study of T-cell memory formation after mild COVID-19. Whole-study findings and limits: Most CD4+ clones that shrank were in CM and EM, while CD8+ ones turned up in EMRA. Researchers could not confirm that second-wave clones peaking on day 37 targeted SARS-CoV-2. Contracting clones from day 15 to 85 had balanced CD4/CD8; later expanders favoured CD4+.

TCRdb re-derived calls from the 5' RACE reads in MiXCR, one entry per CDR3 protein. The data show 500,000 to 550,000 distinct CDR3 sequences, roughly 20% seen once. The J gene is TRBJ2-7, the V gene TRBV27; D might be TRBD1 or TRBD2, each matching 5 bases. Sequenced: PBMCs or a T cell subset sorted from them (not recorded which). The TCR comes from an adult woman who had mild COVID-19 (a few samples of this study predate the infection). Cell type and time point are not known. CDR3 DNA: TGTGCCAGCAGTTTCGGCAGGGACCCCGTATACGAGCAGTACTTC. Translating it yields CASSFGRDPVYEQYF.